This T cell receptor (beta chain) emerged from a study of identical twins. MiXCR, applied by TCRdb to the 5' RACE reads, yields one record per CDR3 protein. This table has about 220,000 distinct CDR3 sequences, roughly 7.5% appearing once. Broader study findings: Abundant cord blood beta clonotypes carried fewer insertions; memory repertoires showed none.

As regards this clonotype: What it binds is unknown.

CDR1 DFQATT and CDR2 SNEGSKA come from the germline V gene (reference sequence). The CDR3 totals 15 residues. Trimming left V 6 bases short and J 2 bases short, with 19 bases between. The data were also submitted as part of a second study, on yellow fever vaccine responses in identical twins.

The sequence came from a woman under 30 in good health. The specimen was memory (CD45RO+) T cells sorted from blood. The chain is built from TRBV20-1 and TRBJ2-5; possibly TRBD1 or TRBD2 for D (5 bases each). This chain's CDR3 is CSAPPVGPKQETQYF. The CDR3 DNA is TGCAGTGCCCCACCGGTGGGACCGAAACAAGAGACCCAGTACTTC.